This T cell receptor beta chain emerged from a study of T cell changes during pregnancy in multiple sclerosis (dated by TCRdb to about 2019). Context from the whole study: The study looked at changes in the T cell repertoire across pregnancy in women with multiple sclerosis.

V is shortened by 3 bases, J by 4 bases, and the region joining them spans 17 bases. Reading the germline V gene gives CDR1 SGHDN and CDR2 FVKESK. From the cysteine up to the phenylalanine, the CDR3 has a length of 16 residues. The CDR3 DNA has 48 bases and is translated from base 1. Regarding this clone: This clone's antigen is unknown. Nothing much larger sits one base from this clone, and base qualities are not available.

The method was the immunoSEQ multiplex PCR assay. In TCRdb, the immuneACCESS table is reduced to in-frame sequences with V and J assigned. These tables do not hold every clone; where another copy was compared, an unresolved V gene accounts for under half, and the others remain unexplained. This sample comprises about 67,000 clones, approximately 91% of them detected only once. More than 1.4% of the sample lies in the top ten. Sequencing was performed on peripheral blood, taken in the second trimester of pregnancy. This TCR came from a female donor with multiple sclerosis, enrolled in a pregnancy study. The rearrangement joined TRBV14 to TRBJ2-3, and possibly TRBD2, on 6 matching bases. The DNA sequence is as follows: TGTGCCAGCAGCCAGGGGGGACTCCGGGGTTCAGATACGCAGTATTTT. The encoded protein is CASSQGGLRGSDTQYF.